This T cell receptor beta chain was captured in a study of Graves' ophthalmopathy and Graves' hyperthyroidism (dated by TCRdb to 2016 to 2019). General notes on the study: Peripheral blood was collected at initial diagnosis, before any treatment. To explore V-J signatures that separate ophthalmopathy from hyperthyroidism, a discovery set of about a hundred patients was enrolled, consisting of about 41 with ophthalmopathy and about 60 with stable hyperthyroidism. For independent validation, a separate cohort was made up of 18 to 20 hyperthyroidism patients plus 17 patients who later progressed from hyperthyroidism to ophthalmopathy. In total, approximately 140 blood samples were TCR-sequenced: 40 to 45 ophthalmopathy, roughly 77 hyperthyroidism and around 17 hyperthyroidism-to-ophthalmopathy patients. The study used signatures of the TCR beta repertoire to tell Graves' ophthalmopathy apart from Graves' hyperthyroidism and to predict which patients would progress to ophthalmopathy. After sampling, hyperthyroidism patients received methimazole starting at 30 mg daily, and ophthalmopathy patients received high-dose intravenous methylprednisolone. The roughly 94 discovery patients were randomly split 7:3 into training and test sets. In roughly 6 hyperthyroidism patients, T-cell repertoires of thyroid tissue and blood were compared. Study-wide findings and limitations: Among expanded thyroid clonotypes with frequency above 0.001, most also showed up in blood, which suggests that blood repertoires may reflect the thyroid immune response. No statistical method was used to predetermine the sample size, and group allocation was not hidden from the investigators. In validation, the model predicted ophthalmopathy progression with roughly 68% sensitivity and roughly 78% specificity; eleven to twelve predicted patients were CT-confirmed with GO in a median of about 6.1 months. The 13-signature model separated ophthalmopathy from stable hyperthyroidism with 85% to 90% sensitivity and around 84% specificity in cross-validation, and 80%/75% in the test set.

The sample holds many counts of this clonotype. Its antigen is not yet known. Base qualities are not at hand, and no much larger clone is one base apart. From its cysteine to its phenylalanine, the CDR3 spans 16 amino acids. The entry retains the CDR3 DNA only, 48 bases that are in frame from base 1. Via the germline V gene, CDR1 is MNHEY and CDR2 SVGEGT. Trimming accounts for 2 bases at V and 0 bases at J, while the number of junction bases matched to no gene is 7. Ophthalmopathy patients were characterized by moderately to severely active disease, a Clinical Activity Score of at least 3, a NOSPECS grade of at least 4, and a disease duration under 3 months. Anyone with other autoimmune diseases, uncontrolled infections, pregnancy or lactation was excluded from the study. Clinical symptoms, serum thyroxine, TRAb, thyroid ultrasound and orbital computed tomography formed the basis of the diagnosis. Using Ficoll-Paque density gradient centrifugation, PBMCs were isolated from less than 11 ml of fresh peripheral blood. Total RNA was extracted with Trizol reagent and quality-checked on an Agilent 2100 Bioanalyzer.

For repertoire sequencing, TCR beta CDR3 regions were amplified from RNA transcripts. The first round was an RT-PCR using HTBI primers with the Qiagen OneStep RT-PCR kit, and this first round was followed by a second-round multiplex PCR, then size selection and purification. Libraries were sequenced on an Illumina HiSeq2000 using paired-end 100 bp reads. In the paper's pipeline: SOAPnuke was used to process the reads, throwing out any read that had adapters, had uncalled bases, had a mean Phred below 15, or lacked an exact constant-primer or identifier match. COPE v1.2.5 was used to merge high-quality paired reads. Each unique nucleotide sequence was defined as a clonotype, and clonotypes were aligned to IMGT TRB V, D and J references with MiTCR v1.1. Only V-J combinations with frequency above 0.0001 were analysed, covering about 99% of repertoires. A TCR clonal expansion and chaos score per V-J combination was defined as the ratio of F50 clonal expansion to chaos observed in the TCRdist matrix. Welch's t-statistics and random forest were used to reduce the features to some 13 V-J combinations, which were then used as input to a naive Bayes classifier. The similarity between thyroid and blood repertoires was quantified using the Morisita-Horn index. TCRdb's own reprocessing of the public reads used fastp at Q25 and MiXCR and kept productive beta chains. When rows share a CDR3 protein, they turn into one entry using the most common DNA and genes. What appears here as the V and J calls and clone size reflects TCRdb's work, not the paper's. In all, the sample holds almost 400,000 distinct CDR3 sequences, and approximately 20% of those were seen once. The ten top clones hold roughly 1.4% of the sample.

Sequencing input: peripheral blood. The source is a woman under 30 with Graves' ophthalmopathy. Donor details come from another sample of the same person, matched by shared clones. This chain is built from TRBV6-2 or TRBV6-3 and TRBJ2-7, with 7 bases aligning to TRBD2. For the CDR3, the sequence is CASSYGIGDYSYEQYF. The bases read TGTGCCAGCAGTTACGGCATAGGGGACTACTCCTACGAGCAGTACTTC.